Below are 5 T cell receptor beta chains sequenced from a single sample in a study of blood T cells in healthy people across ages. Using a J-beta primer mix together with a sample-barcoded 5' primer, a second PCR was run for about 6 to 12 cycles. One entry per CDR3 protein results from TCRdb running MiXCR on the 5' RACE reads. The profile covers approximately 1,000,000 distinct CDR3 sequences, with more than 30% appearing a single time and under 15% taken by the ten largest. The sample consisted of blood. The receptors originated from a young man in good health.

This clonotype came up many times. The V call is TRBV12-3 or TRBV12-4, the J call TRBJ2-1; D is undetermined. V was pared by 6 bases and J by 7 bases, with 7 bases between. The CDR3 has 11 amino acids. Here the CDR3 reads CASSGLNEQFF. The CDR3, as DNA: TGTGCCAGCAGCGGCTTAAATGAGCAGTTCTTC.

In its sample, this clonotype was seen a few times. The chain couples TRBV6-5 to TRBJ2-1; no clear D gene. Trimming pared 6 bases from V and 3 bases from J, leaving 12 bases between. The CDR3 runs to 14 residues. Germline lookup yields CDR1 MNHEY and CDR2 SVGAGI. CDR3: CASRPPGFYNEQFF. CDR3 nucleotides: TGTGCCAGCAGGCCCCCGGGCTTCTACAATGAGCAGTTCTTC.

The chain uses TRBV4-3 and TRBJ1-5, with D hard to call. Germline CDR1 LGHNA, CDR2 YSLEER. The ends were cut back, 0 bases at V and 1 base at J, with 10 bases in the middle. The CDR3 runs to 16 residues. The CDR3 region has the DNA TGCGCCAGCAGCCAAGATTGGGTTACGAGCAATCAGCCCCAGCATTTT. Protein sequence: CASSQDWVTSNQPQHF.

This chain connects TRBV20-1 to TRBJ1-2; maybe TRBD1 (5 bases). Germline CDR1 is DFQATT and CDR2 is SNEGSKA (reference sequence). This CDR3 comprises 11 residues. V lost 3 bases, J lost 8 bases, and 10 bases lay in between. Here the CDR3 reads CSARGGSGYTF. CDR3 DNA: TGCAGTGCTAGGGGGGGGAGCGGCTACACCTTC.

The chain recombines TRBV27 with TRBJ2-4; TRBD1 matches 7 bases. The J call may be in error: the DNA end matches TRBJ2-7 better. CDR3 length equals 16 residues. Germline loops: CDR1 MNHEY, CDR2 SMNVEV (reference sequence). The DNA for the CDR3 is TGTGCCAGCATCCCTAGAGGGACGACAGGGACCTACGAGCAGTACTTC. This translates into CASIPRGTTGTYEQYF.